The 26 T cell receptor beta chains below come from one sample, sequenced in a study of post-analysis software for immune sequencing data. General study points: About five TRBV segments (TRBV5-6, TRBV5-1 and TRBV20-1 among them) occurred more frequently in patients than in controls.

These TCRs' antigens remain unknown. cDNA libraries of TCR beta carried unique molecular identifiers. From the PCR reads, TCRdb called clonotypes with MiXCR, one entry per CDR3 protein. The sample comprises around 180,000 distinct CDR3 sequences, roughly 31% of which are singletons, and about 1.6% rests with the top ten. The specimen sequenced was blood. Receptors were obtained from a girl under 18 with multiple sclerosis.

The sample holds one count of this clonotype. The V call is TRBV19, the J call TRBJ2-1, with D uncertain. The CDR3 extends over 14 amino acids. V shed 4 bases and J shed 5 bases, with 12 bases lying between them. Per germline, CDR1 LNHDA and CDR2 SQIVND (reference sequence). DNA of the CDR3: TGTGCCAGTAGTAATCCCTGGCCGGACAATGAGCAGTTCTTC. It translates to CASSNPWPDNEQFF.

The chain recombines TRBV28 with TRBJ2-1, with 9 bases matching TRBD1. Per germline, CDR1 MDHEN and CDR2 SYDVKM. The CDR3 totals 16 residues. The V gene end was trimmed by 5 bases and the J gene end by 2 bases; junction bases not matched to a gene: 7. The CDR3 region has the DNA TGTGCCAGCAGTGGGGGGACAGGGTGGACCTACAATGAGCAGTTCTTC. Amino acid sequence: CASSGGTGWTYNEQFF.

The chain uses TRBV3-1 and TRBJ1-1; D is undetermined. The germline V gene has CDR1 LGHDT and CDR2 YNNKEL (reference sequence). The ends were cut back, 0 bases at V and 4 bases at J, with 3 bases in the middle. The CDR3 has 12 residues. CDR3 sequence reads: CASSQEGTEAFF. CDR3 nucleotides: TGTGCCAGCAGCCAAGAGGGCACTGAAGCTTTCTTT.

This clonotype was counted at least ten times. V usage is TRBV5-6 and J usage is TRBJ2-7; TRBD2 agrees at 11 bases. The CDR3 length is 15 residues. Germline CDR1 reads SGHDT; CDR2 reads YYEEEE. The J segment lost 4 bases and the V segment lost 4 bases, leaving 7 bases of the junction unmatched. CDR3 DNA: TGTGCCAGCAGCCCGGGACTAGCGGAATCATACGAGCAGTACTTC. This sequence encodes CASSPGLAESYEQYF.

J is TRBJ2-5 and V is TRBV20-1, with TRBD2 identical over 13 bases. The CDR3 has 14 residues. The V segment lost 4 bases and the J segment 11 bases; nucleotides outside the gene matches: 10. CDR1 and CDR2 (germline): DFQATT, SNEGSKA (reference sequence). The CDR3 region is CSAMDELAGGGQYF. The CDR3 DNA reads as TGCAGTGCTATGGATGAACTAGCGGGAGGGGGGCAGTACTTC.

The chain has TRBV6-1 and TRBJ1-2; no definite D call. This CDR3 has 14 amino acids. Trimming stripped 2 bases from V and 7 bases from J, with 14 bases between. Germline CDR1 is MNHNS and CDR2 is SASEGT. The CDR3, as DNA: TGTGCCAGCAGTGAAAGTTCTCCGTACGCTGGCTACACCTTC. This codes for CASSESSPYAGYTF.

Only a few counts were recorded for this clonotype. The chain employs TRBV5-1 and TRBJ2-5, with D maybe TRBD1 (5 bases). Per germline, CDR1 SGHRS and CDR2 YFSETQ. This CDR3 contains 14 residues. Trimming left V 4 bases short and J 11 bases short, with 21 bases between. CDR3 sequence reads: CASSPTESLYGQYF. The DNA of the CDR3 is TGCGCCAGCAGCCCGACAGAGAGTCTCTACGGGCAGTACTTC.

This clonotype was recorded at least ten times. The chain employs TRBV6-5 and TRBJ1-5; 7 bases match TRBD1. Germline assignment: CDR1 MNHEY and CDR2 SVGAGI. The CDR3 has 15 residues. Trimming at V came to 4 bases and at J to 1 base, leaving 4 bases not matched to a gene. Written as DNA, the CDR3 is TGTGCCAGCAGTTTACGACAGGGAAGCAATCAGCCCCAGCATTTT. Translating it yields CASSLRQGSNQPQHF.

This rearrangement joins TRBV5-1 to TRBJ1-5; D is possibly TRBD1 (5 bases). The CDR3 length is 16 residues. V gave up 3 bases and J gave up 0 bases, with 13 bases separating them. Per the germline V gene, CDR1 is SGHRS and CDR2 is YFSETQ. The CDR3, as DNA: TGCGCCAGCAGCTCCTCAGGGCCCTATAGCAATCAGCCCCAGCATTTT. This codes for CASSSSGPYSNQPQHF.

The CDR3 loop reads CASSPEGTPNYGYTF. The CDR3 DNA is TGCGCCAGCAGCCCGGAAGGGACACCTAACTATGGCTACACCTTC. The rearrangement joins TRBV5-1 to TRBJ1-2; possibly TRBD1 for D (6 bases). The length of the CDR3 is 15 residues. The V and J ends lost 4 bases and 0 bases respectively, with 13 bases between them. Germline lookup yields CDR1 SGHRS and CDR2 YFSETQ.

This clonotype turned up a few times. With a much larger clone just one base away, this may be a read error. The V call is TRBV6-5, the J call TRBJ2-3, with a possible D match to TRBD1 (6 bases). CDR1 and CDR2 from the germline V gene are MNHEY and SVGAGI. This CDR3 has 14 amino acids. CDR3 residues: CAGSYQGLASTQYF. CDR3 sequence (DNA): TGTGCCGGCAGTTACCAGGGGCTAGCATCTACGCAGTATTTT.

This clonotype was observed a handful of times. One end of the junction varies from germline; a read error may be responsible. This sequence joins TRBV28 and TRBJ1-5; 9 nucleotides agree with TRBD1. The CDR3 sequence is 16 residues long. The germline gives CDR1 MDHEN, CDR2 SYDVKM. CDR3 coding DNA: TGTGCCAGCCCCCCTCACGGGACAGGGATGAATCAGCCTCAGCATTTT. Protein: CASPPHGTGMNQPQHF.

Only a few counts were recorded for this clonotype. The germline gene is not matched at one end of the junction; a read error may be the cause. The chain joins TRBV27 to TRBJ1-6; no clear D. The CDR3 has 17 residues. The germline V gene has CDR1 MNHEY and CDR2 SMNVEV (reference sequence). The CDR3 loop is CASSPILFEGLGSPPHF. The DNA for the CDR3 is TGTGCCAGCAGTCCGATCCTATTCGAGGGTTTAGGATCACCCCCCCACTTT.

This clonotype has a count of ten or more. J is TRBJ2-5 and V is TRBV24-1, with 11 bases lining up with TRBD2. Looked up from germline, CDR1 is KGHDR and CDR2 is SFDVKD. V shed 4 bases and J 4 bases; nucleotides not matched to a gene: 7. The CDR3 contains 16 residues. CDR3 DNA sequence: TGTGCCACCAGTGACCCCGCGCTAGCGGGAGGAGAGACCCAGTACTTC. Translating it yields CATSDPALAGGETQYF.

The sample holds a few counts of this clonotype. At one end the junction does not follow the germline gene, possibly because of a read error. Here the CDR3 DNA reads TGTGCTAGCAGCTTAGAACGGGACAGAAAACTGTTTTTT. It yields the protein CASSLERDRKLFF. This rearrangement joins TRBV7-7 to TRBJ1-4, with 7 bases matching TRBD1. Germline-derived CDR1 and CDR2 are SSHAT and FNYEAQ (reference sequence). This CDR3 contains 13 residues.

This clonotype was detected ten times or more. This chain links TRBV20-1 with TRBJ1-2; D gene unclear. The germline V gene encodes CDR1 DFQATT and CDR2 SNEGSKA (reference sequence). Trimming took off 5 bases at V and 7 bases at J, with 14 bases between the two ends. This CDR3 spans 12 amino acids. CDR3 bases: TGCAGTGCTTCCCCCGTCGATGGTGGCTACACCTTC. This gives the protein CSASPVDGGYTF.

This clonotype was recorded a few times. The rearrangement uses TRBV4-2 and TRBJ2-1; 8 nucleotides align to TRBD2. The assigned J gene may be wrong: the sequence end matches TRBJ2-7 better. Germline values: CDR1 LGHNA, CDR2 YNFKEQ. CDR3 size: 17 residues. The CDR3 DNA reads as TGTGCCAGCAGCCAAGACCCGAGCGGGAGCGTACTCAATGAGCAGTACTTC. It is translated as CASSQDPSGSVLNEQYF.

The chain uses TRBV2 and TRBJ1-2; D is perhaps TRBD1 (5 bases). V was cut by 0 bases and J by 8 bases, with 16 bases left in between. The germline V gene encodes CDR1 SNHLY and CDR2 FYNNEI. The CDR3 sequence is 15 residues long. The CDR3 DNA is TGTGCCAGCAGTGAAGCTGCAAGGGGCGGCGGGGGCTACACCTTC. Encoded protein: CASSEAARGGGGYTF.

This clonotype appeared a few times. The chain joins TRBV4-1 to TRBJ1-2; D may be TRBD1 (5 bases). From germline, CDR1 is MGHRA and CDR2 YSYEKL. V lost 4 bases, J lost 4 bases, and 13 bases lay in between. CDR3 size: 14 residues. CDR3 nucleotide sequence: TGCGCCAGCAGCCCGGGGCCCCCCTCCTATGGCTACACCTTC. Its protein product is CASSPGPPSYGYTF.

The chain combines TRBV6-2 or TRBV6-3 with TRBJ2-7; D may be TRBD1 (5 bases). Germline V gene data show CDR1 as MNHEY and CDR2 as SVGEGT. This CDR3 is built from 11 residues. With 6 bases removed from V and 6 bases from J, the gap between germline ends came to 9 bases. The CDR3 sequence: CASSPRAEQYF. The CDR3 DNA sequence: TGTGCCAGCAGCCCCAGGGCCGAGCAGTACTTC.

As regards this clonotype: Given a much more abundant clone one base away, this may be a read error. The V gene is TRBV30, the J gene TRBJ1-5; D is undetermined. The V and J ends lost 0 bases and 2 bases respectively, with 14 bases between them. This CDR3 is built from 16 residues. The germline CDR1 and CDR2 sequences are GTSNPN and SVGIG (reference sequence). The CDR3 DNA reads as TGTGCCTGGAGTGTACCACGGCCGATTGGCAATCAGCCCCAGCATTTT. Protein: CAWSVPRPIGNQPQHF.

A single count supports this clonotype. A much larger clone is a single base away; this may be a read error. CDR3 DNA sequence: TGTGCCAGCGCGATAGCGTACGGGGACGAGCAGTACTTC. This sequence encodes CASAIAYGDEQYF. V is TRBV12-3 or TRBV12-4 and J is TRBJ2-4; D might be TRBD2 (5 bases). The end of the DNA fits TRBJ2-7 better, so the J call may be wrong. CDR3 length equals 13 residues.

This clonotype was seen only a few times. The genes are TRBV5-5 and TRBJ1-4; TRBD1 is a possible D gene (6 bases). The CDR3 runs to 11 residues. Germline assignment: CDR1 SGHKS and CDR2 YYEKEE (reference sequence). V was shortened by 3 bases and J by 10 bases, with 7 bases between the two germline ends. CDR3 sequence: CASSSDRKLFF. CDR3 bases: TGTGCCAGCAGCTCGGACAGAAAACTGTTTTTT.

The V gene is TRBV29-1, the J gene TRBJ2-1; perhaps TRBD2 as D (5 bases). The V gene lost 3 bases and the J gene lost 5 bases, with 17 bases spanning the gap. This CDR3 has 15 amino acids. Germline V gives CDR1 SQVTM, CDR2 ANQGSEA. The CDR3 sequence: CSVDLLGQEDNEQFF. CDR3 nucleotide sequence: TGCAGCGTTGACCTACTAGGTCAGGAGGACAATGAGCAGTTCTTC.

The sample holds many counts of this clonotype. V is TRBV27 and J is TRBJ2-7; no clear D. V was cut by 6 bases and J by 2 bases, with 11 bases left in between. The CDR3 has 13 amino acids. CDR1 MNHEY and CDR2 SMNVEV come from the germline V gene (reference sequence). The DNA for the CDR3 is TGTGCCAGCAGGCTAGACACAGCCTACGAGCAGTACTTC. This sequence encodes CASRLDTAYEQYF.

Ten or more counts support this clonotype. The chain has TRBV29-1 and TRBJ2-3; maybe TRBD2 (6 bases). The CDR3 is 17 residues long. V was shortened by 4 bases and J by 2 bases, with 22 bases between the two germline ends. Germline values: CDR1 SQVTM, CDR2 ANQGSEA. CDR3 protein: CSVGPSLSGVSTDTQYF. Written as DNA, the CDR3 is TGCAGCGTTGGCCCCTCCCTTTCGGGGGTTTCCACAGATACGCAGTATTTT.